The entry below gives a single T cell receptor (beta chain) sequence along with its context. The antigen remains unidentified. Next came a second PCR, run for about 7 to 12 cycles, which used a sample-barcoded 5' primer along with a J-beta primer mix. TCRdb ran MiXCR on the 5' RACE reads and lists one entry per CDR3 protein. Among some 1.4 million distinct CDR3 sequences listed, 42% were seen once. This specimen belongs to a study of blood T cells in healthy people across ages. The study's findings and limits: When one million T cells were used, diversity estimates were thought to be underestimates. The recorded TCR beta diversity per million T cells decreased in a roughly linear manner with age. Samples with more naive T cells showed higher observed beta diversity.

This receptor was obtained from a young woman in good health. Sequenced sample: blood.

As DNA, the CDR3 is TGCGCCAGCAGCCAAGAGGGTTTGGGGGCGCTTCCAGATACGCAGTATTTT. Translated, it gives CASSQEGLGALPDTQYF. The gene calls are TRBV4-1 and TRBJ2-3, with TRBD1 as a possible D gene (6 bases). Germline V gene data show CDR1 as MGHRA and CDR2 as YSYEKL. V shed 0 bases and J shed 4 bases, with 17 bases lying between them. The CDR3 has 17 amino acids.